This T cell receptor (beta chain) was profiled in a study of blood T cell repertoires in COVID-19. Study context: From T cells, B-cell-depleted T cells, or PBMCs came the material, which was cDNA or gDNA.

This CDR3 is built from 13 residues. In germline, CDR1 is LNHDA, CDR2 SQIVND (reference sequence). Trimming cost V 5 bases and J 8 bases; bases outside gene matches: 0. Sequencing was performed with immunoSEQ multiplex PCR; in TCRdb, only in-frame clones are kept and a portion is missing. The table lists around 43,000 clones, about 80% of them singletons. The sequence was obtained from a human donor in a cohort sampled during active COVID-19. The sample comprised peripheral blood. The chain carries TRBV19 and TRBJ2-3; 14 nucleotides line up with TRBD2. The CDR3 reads CASSGTSGSTQYF. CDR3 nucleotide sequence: TGTGCCAGTAGTGGGACTAGCGGGAGTACGCAGTATTTT.